This T cell receptor beta chain is drawn from a study of regulatory T cells in long-lasting Graves disease. The time point here: persistent/refractory GD, antithyroid drugs over 5 years with positive TRAb. PBMC-derived RNA was used for the TCR library. At least ten counts were recorded for this clonotype. What it binds is not known. Germline V CDR1 and CDR2: LNHDA, SQIVND (reference sequence). With 3 bases removed from V and 4 bases from J, the gap between germline ends came to 15 bases. This CDR3 region has 15 residues. Arm-PCR of CDR3 regions with iRepertoire HTBI primers generated TCR beta libraries. Authors' analysis steps: Identified across the samples were around 62 TRBV segments and about 15 TRBJ segments. TCRdb re-analysed the multiplex PCR reads in MiXCR, keeping a single row per CDR3 protein. The V and J calls come from TCRdb's annotation, not from the publication. Among 300,000 to 500,000 distinct CDR3 sequences listed, less than 25% were seen once.

Study-level findings and limits: Repertoires from persistent disease leaned toward TRBV28, TRBJ1-2 and TRBJ2-5. For persistent Graves' patients, TCR diversity was lower than for newly diagnosed ones.

The sample here was peripheral blood mononuclear cells (PBMCs), taken when the disease was refractory, from a patient treated with antithyroid drugs. J is TRBJ1-1 and V is TRBV19, with D possibly TRBD1 on 5 matching bases. The clonotype comes from a female donor with Graves disease. CDR3 nucleotides: TGTGCCAGTAGTATGGGGCGGGGAGGGAGCACTGAAGCTTTCTTT. Its translation: CASSMGRGGSTEAFF.